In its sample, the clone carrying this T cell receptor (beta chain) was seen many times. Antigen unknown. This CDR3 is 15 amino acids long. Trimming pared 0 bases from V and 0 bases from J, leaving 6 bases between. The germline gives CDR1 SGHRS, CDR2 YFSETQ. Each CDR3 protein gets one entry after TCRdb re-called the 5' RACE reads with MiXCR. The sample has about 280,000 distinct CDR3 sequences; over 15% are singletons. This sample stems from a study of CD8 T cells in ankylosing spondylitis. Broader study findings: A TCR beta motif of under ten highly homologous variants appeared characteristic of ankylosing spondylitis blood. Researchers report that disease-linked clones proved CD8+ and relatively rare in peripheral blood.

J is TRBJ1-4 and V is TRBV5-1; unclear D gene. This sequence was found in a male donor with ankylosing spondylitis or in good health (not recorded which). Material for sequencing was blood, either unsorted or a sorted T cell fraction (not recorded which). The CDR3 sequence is CASSLAGTTNEKLFF. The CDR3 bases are TGCGCCAGCAGCTTGGCCGGAACAACTAATGAAAAACTGTTTTTT.